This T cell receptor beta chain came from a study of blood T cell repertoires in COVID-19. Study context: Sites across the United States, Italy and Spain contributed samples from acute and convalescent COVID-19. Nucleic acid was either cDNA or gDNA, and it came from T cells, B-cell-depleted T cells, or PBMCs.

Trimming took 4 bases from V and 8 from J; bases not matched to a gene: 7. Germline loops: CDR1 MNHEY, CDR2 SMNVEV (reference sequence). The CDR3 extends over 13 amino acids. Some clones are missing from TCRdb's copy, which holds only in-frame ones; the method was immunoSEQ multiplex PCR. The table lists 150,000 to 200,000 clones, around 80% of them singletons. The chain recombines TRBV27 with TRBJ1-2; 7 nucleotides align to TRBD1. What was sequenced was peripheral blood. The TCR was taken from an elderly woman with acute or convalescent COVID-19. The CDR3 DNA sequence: TGTGCCAGCAGTTCGGACAGGCTGCGCGGCTACACCTTC. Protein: CASSSDRLRGYTF.